Sequencing of this T cell receptor (beta chain) was carried out in a study of T-cell reconstitution after alpha-beta-depleted transplantation in children (dated by TCRdb to between 2015 and 2016). General notes on the study: The study quantitatively tracked T-cell immune reconstitution after TCRalphabeta/CD19-depleted allogeneic hematopoietic cell transplantation in children using TCR repertoire profiling.

Libraries were constructed by PCR. TCRdb shows the sequencer as Illumina HiSeq 2500. TCR library preparation used molecular barcoding, with unique molecular identifiers applied to normalize quantification of the TCRbeta repertoire. The raw public data were reprocessed by TCRdb itself: fastp quality trimming at Q25, MiXCR clonotype calling, in-frame beta chains only. When rows share a CDR3 protein, they turn into one entry using the most common DNA and genes. The sample table records under 20,000 distinct CDR3 sequences; roughly 12% of these occur just once. Of the sample, 60% to 85% is held by the ten largest clones. There are many counts of this clonotype. It has no known antigen specificity. Base qualities are not at hand, and no much larger clone is one base apart. Here is what the overall study found, with its caveats: The apparently early recovery of alphabetaT-cell counts about two months after transplant reportedly depended on only several hundred rapidly expanded clones that came from non-depleted graft cells. The frequencies of hyperexpanded clones fell over the following months, and after one year, T-cell counts and TCRbeta diversity were mostly attributed to newly produced T cells. In some patients, high TCRbeta diversity at day 60 was attributed to recipient T cells and intrathymic progenitors that had survived conditioning.

The intended sense of this specimen's treatment or condition label: allogeneic hematopoietic cell transplantation with graft depleted of TCRalphabeta T cells and CD19 B cells. The transplant recipients were children given TCRalphabeta/CD19-depleted allogeneic hematopoietic cell grafts. The receptor was derived from a boy under two years old who had a stem cell transplant for Wiskott-Aldrich syndrome, so the T cells may come from the graft donor. The material was PBMCs, mostly from graft donor cells, obtained 180 days after TCRalphabeta/CD19-depleted stem cell transplant.

The DNA sequence follows: TGCGCCAGCAGCTTATCGGTAGCGCCACAAGAGACCCAGTACTTC. It translates as CASSLSVAPQETQYF. Recombination joined TRBV5-1 with TRBJ2-5; perhaps TRBD2 is the D gene, with 5 bases matching. Sequences SGHRS (CDR1) and YFSETQ (CDR2) are obtained from the germline V gene. From the cysteine up to the phenylalanine, the CDR3 has a length of 15 residues. Kept here is only the CDR3 DNA, which spans 45 bases and is read in frame from base 1. V is clipped by 2 bases and J by 2 bases, and the sequence between their germline boundaries is 13 bases long.